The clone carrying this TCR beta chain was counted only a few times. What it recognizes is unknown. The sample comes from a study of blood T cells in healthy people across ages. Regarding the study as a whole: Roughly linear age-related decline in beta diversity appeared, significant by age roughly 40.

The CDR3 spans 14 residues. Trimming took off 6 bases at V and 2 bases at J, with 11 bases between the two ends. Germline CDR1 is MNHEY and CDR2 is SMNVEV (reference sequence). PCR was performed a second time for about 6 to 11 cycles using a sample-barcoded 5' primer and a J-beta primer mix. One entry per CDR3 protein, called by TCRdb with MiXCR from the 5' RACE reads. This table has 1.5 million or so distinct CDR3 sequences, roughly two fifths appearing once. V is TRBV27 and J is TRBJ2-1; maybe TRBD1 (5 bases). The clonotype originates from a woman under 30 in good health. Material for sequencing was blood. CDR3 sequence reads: CASSLTDPYNEQFF. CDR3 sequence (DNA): TGTGCCAGCAGCTTGACAGATCCCTACAATGAGCAGTTCTTC.